The entry below describes one TCR beta chain. Its matching antigen is unknown. This CDR3 contains 14 residues. V lost 3 bases and J 2 bases, leaving 8 bases between the germline ends. Looked up from germline, CDR1 is PRHDT and CDR2 is FYEKMQ (reference sequence). The source of the sample is a study of T cell responses to AZD1222 COVID-19 vaccine. Generated by immunoSEQ multiplex PCR, the TCRdb table keeps only in-frame clones and is missing some. The profile shows around 130,000 clones, about 93% of them singletons. Findings and limits, study-wide: Recipients of AZD1222 seropositive at baseline numbered only 6 or 7. Spike-specific TCR breadth and depth rose after two AZD1222 doses. Donor demographics were predominantly white British with a female majority; clonal diversity may be underestimated.

This chain joins TRBV13 and TRBJ1-3, with D unclear. This TCR came from an adult in good health. Sequencing used peripheral blood, obtained on day 0 of AZD1222 vaccination. The CDR3 nucleotides read TGTGCCAGCAGCTTGGGAGGTACTGGAAACACCATATATTTT. Its translation is CASSLGGTGNTIYF. The full variable domain, its missing parts supplied by reference TRBV13 and TRBJ1-3, is AAGVIQSPRHLIKEKRETATLKCYPIPRHDTVYWYQQGPGQDPQFLISFYEKMQSDKGSIPDRFSAQQFSDYHSELNMSSLELGDSALYFCASSLGGTGNTIYFGEGSWLTVV.